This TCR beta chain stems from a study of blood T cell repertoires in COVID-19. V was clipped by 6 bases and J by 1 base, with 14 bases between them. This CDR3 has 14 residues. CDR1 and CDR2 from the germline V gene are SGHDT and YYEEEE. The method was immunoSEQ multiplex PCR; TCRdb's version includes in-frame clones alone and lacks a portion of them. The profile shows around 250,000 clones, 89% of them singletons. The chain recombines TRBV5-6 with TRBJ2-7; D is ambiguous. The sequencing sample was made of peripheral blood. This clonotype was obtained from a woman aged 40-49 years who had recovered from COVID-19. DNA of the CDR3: TGTGCCAGCATGACACCCACAGAGTCCTACGAGCAGTACTTC. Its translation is CASMTPTESYEQYF. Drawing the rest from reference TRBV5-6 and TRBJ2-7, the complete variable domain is DAGVTQSPTHLIKTRGQQVTLRCSPKSGHDTVSWYQQALGQGPQFIFQYYEEEERQRGNFPDRFSGHQFPNYSSELNVNALLLGDSALYLCASMTPTESYEQYFGPGTRLTVT.